The 27 T cell receptor beta chains below all came from one sample that was sequenced in a study of T-cell reconstitution after alpha-beta-depleted transplantation in children (dated by TCRdb to between 2015 and 2016). The library was made by PCR. The run used an Illumina HiSeq 2500. To normalize quantification of the TCRbeta repertoire, the TCR libraries were built with molecular barcoding that relied on unique molecular identifiers. The raw public reads went through TCRdb reprocessing: fastp at Q25, MiXCR clone calling, in-frame beta chains kept. Under each unique CDR3 protein, matching rows form one entry showing the most common genes and DNA. The sample table lists over 200,000 distinct CDR3 sequences, roughly a tenth of them with a count of one. The ten largest clones take up approximately 5.9% of the sample. This sample comprised PBMCs from the stem cell graft donor, obtained from the stem cell graft. These receptors came from a human donor who donated a stem cell graft to a child with acute lymphoblastic leukemia.

The chain employs TRBV27 and TRBJ1-4; D uncertain. Germline assignment: CDR1 MNHEY and CDR2 SMNVEV (reference sequence). CDR3 length: 15 residues. V dropped 7 bases and J dropped 4 bases, with 16 bases sitting between them. The CDR3 region is CASTPGALGNEKLFF. The CDR3 DNA reads TGTGCCAGCACCCCTGGTGCCTTGGGTAATGAAAAACTGTTTTTT.

The chain couples TRBV27 to TRBJ2-5, with 9 positions matching TRBD1. From germline, CDR1 is MNHEY and CDR2 SMNVEV (reference sequence). With V trimmed by 0 bases and J by 5 bases, 10 bases remained unmatched. The CDR3 has 17 amino acids. In nucleotides, the CDR3 is TGTGCCAGCAGTTTATCACGGGGACAGGGTCAAGTGGAGACCCAGTACTTC. Translated, it gives CASSLSRGQGQVETQYF.

This clonotype was observed many times. The chain links TRBV7-2 to TRBJ2-7, with D unresolved. Germline V CDR1 and CDR2: SGHTA, FQGNSA. The CDR3 loop spans 16 amino acids. V dropped 3 bases and J dropped 2 bases, with 17 bases sitting between them. For the CDR3, the DNA is TGTGCCAGCAGCTTCAAGGTTTATAGCATTCCCTACGAGCAGTACTTC. Its translation is CASSFKVYSIPYEQYF.

The chain recombines TRBV20-1 with TRBJ2-3; D might be TRBD2 (6 bases). V was trimmed by 4 bases and J by 0 bases, leaving 20 bases between them. There are 17 residues in the CDR3. The germline CDR1 and CDR2 sequences are DFQATT and SNEGSKA (reference sequence). The CDR3 DNA is TGCAGTGCTAACGGGGACTTTCGGGGACTTAGCACAGATACGCAGTATTTT. Translated, it gives CSANGDFRGLSTDTQYF.

There are a few counts of this clonotype. The chain uses TRBV12-3 or TRBV12-4 and TRBJ1-4, with 9 bases fitting TRBD1. The CDR3 is 17 amino acids. The V segment lost 2 bases and the J segment 8 bases; nucleotides outside the gene matches: 12. CDR3: CASSLHSTGGADEKLFF. CDR3 sequence (DNA): TGTGCCAGCAGTTTACATTCCACAGGGGGCGCTGACGAAAAACTGTTTTTT.

The rearrangement joins TRBV7-8 to TRBJ1-5; weak D call: TRBD1 (5 bases). The CDR3 is 15 residues long. Deletions cut 5 bases from V and 0 bases from J, with 11 bases between. The germline V gene encodes CDR1 SGHVS and CDR2 FQNEAQ. CDR3 loop: CASSPPGSSNQPQHF. The CDR3 DNA sequence: TGTGCCAGCAGCCCCCCAGGGAGTAGCAATCAGCCCCAGCATTTT.

The table lists this clonotype with many counts. This sequence joins TRBV20-1 and TRBJ2-7; D is unclear. The CDR3 runs 12 residues. CDR1 DFQATT and CDR2 SNEGSKA come from the germline V gene (reference sequence). V was pared by 1 base and J by 1 base, with 5 bases between. CDR3 sequence: CSARGGSYEQYF. CDR3 coding DNA: TGCAGTGCTAGAGGAGGATCCTACGAGCAGTACTTC.

The genes are TRBV7-9 and TRBJ2-1; D perhaps matches TRBD2 (5 bases). Per germline, CDR1 SEHNR and CDR2 FQNEAQ (reference sequence). Trimming pared 5 bases from V and 3 bases from J, leaving 8 bases between. This CDR3 comprises 13 residues. CDR3 protein: CASSTGIYNEQFF. In DNA form, the CDR3 reads TGTGCCAGCAGCACCGGGATCTACAATGAGCAGTTCTTC.

This clonotype was picked up a small number of times. The rearrangement uses TRBV20-1 and TRBJ1-2; the match to TRBD1 covers 9 bases. The CDR3 is made up of 20 amino acids. CDR1 DFQATT and CDR2 SNEGSKA come from the germline V gene (reference sequence). V trimming: 3 bases; J trimming: 5 bases; junction bases outside the gene matches: 25. This chain's CDR3 is CSASVGTGMPSGGQGYGYTF. CDR3 sequence (DNA): TGCAGTGCTAGTGTCGGGACAGGGATGCCTAGTGGGGGGCAAGGGTATGGCTACACCTTC.

This clonotype was counted ten times or more. The chain links TRBV5-1 to TRBJ2-5; weak D call: TRBD1 (6 bases). Germline V CDR1 and CDR2: SGHRS, YFSETQ. The V end lost 4 bases, the J end lost 4 bases, and 14 bases lay between the germline ends. The CDR3 totals 14 residues. The CDR3 protein is CASSGATGRETQYF. CDR3 DNA: TGCGCCAGCAGCGGCGCGACAGGCCGAGAGACCCAGTACTTC.

This clonotype was counted a few times. This rearrangement joins TRBV18 to TRBJ2-7; 8 bases agree with TRBD1. The J segment lost 6 bases and the V segment lost 3 bases, leaving 7 bases of the junction unmatched. The CDR3 has 14 residues. Germline assignment: CDR1 KGHSH and CDR2 LQKENI. CDR3 sequence reads: CASSPGGQGSEQYF. The CDR3 DNA is TGTGCCAGCTCACCTGGAGGACAGGGTTCCGAGCAGTACTTC.

This clonotype came up many times. V gene TRBV5-1 combines with J gene TRBJ2-1; TRBD2 is a possible D gene (5 bases). The V gene's germline CDR1 is SGHRS and CDR2 YFSETQ. The CDR3 runs to 14 residues. The V end lost 1 base, the J end lost 10 bases, and 15 bases lay between the germline ends. CDR3 region: CASSLRPEDGEQFF. Written as DNA, the CDR3 is TGCGCCAGCAGCTTGCGGCCGGAGGATGGGGAGCAGTTCTTC.

The rearrangement joins TRBV5-1 to TRBJ2-7; the D gene could be TRBD1 or TRBD2 (5 bases each). From germline, CDR1 is SGHRS and CDR2 YFSETQ. V dropped 0 bases and J dropped 5 bases, with 15 bases sitting between them. The CDR3 is 15 amino acids. CDR3 nucleotides: TGCGCCAGCAGCTTGGAACCACAGTTGGGGGACGAGCAGTACTTC. This encodes CASSLEPQLGDEQYF.

The DNA for the CDR3 is TGTGCCAGCAGCCCCGGACAGGGCCATCAGCCCCAGCATTTT. The encoded protein is CASSPGQGHQPQHF. V gene TRBV7-9 combines with J gene TRBJ1-5, with TRBD1 identical over 8 bases. There are 14 residues in the CDR3. Unmatched junction bases numbered 5, after V lost 5 bases and J lost 5 bases. The germline V gene encodes CDR1 SEHNR and CDR2 FQNEAQ (reference sequence).

In this sample, this clonotype turned up a few times. The J gene is TRBJ2-7, the V gene TRBV20-1; D perhaps matches TRBD1 (5 bases). CDR1 and CDR2 from the germline V gene are DFQATT and SNEGSKA (reference sequence). CDR3 length equals 14 residues. Trimming left V 5 bases short and J 2 bases short, with 16 bases between. CDR3 sequence: CSASETRATYEQYF. CDR3 sequence (DNA): TGCAGTGCTTCGGAAACCAGGGCAACCTACGAGCAGTACTTC.

The CDR3 region has the DNA TGTGCCAGTGAGGGACGTAGCACAGATACGCAGTATTTT. Amino acids: CASEGRSTDTQYF. The rearrangement links TRBV6-2 or TRBV6-3 to TRBJ2-3, with D possibly called TRBD1 or TRBD2 (5 bases each). Germline CDR1 is MNHEY and CDR2 is SVGEGT. V lost 9 bases and J lost 0, with 10 bases in between. The CDR3 loop spans 13 amino acids.

This clonotype occurred many times. The chain links TRBV12-3 or TRBV12-4 to TRBJ2-2; D call uncertain. This CDR3 has 16 residues. V dropped 4 bases and J dropped 4 bases, with 16 bases sitting between them. The CDR3 DNA reads as TGTGCCAGCAGTTCTCCGTTGGGCTTCGGCACCGGGGAGCTGTTTTTT. Translation: CASSSPLGFGTGELFF.

This clonotype occurred a few times. The genes are TRBV5-1 and TRBJ2-7; 9 bases fit TRBD2. There are 14 residues in the CDR3. Germline loops: CDR1 SGHRS, CDR2 YFSETQ. V was clipped by 0 bases and J by 4 bases; unmatched bases: 2. CDR3 residues: CASSLVGLAYEQYF. The CDR3 nucleotides are TGCGCCAGCAGCTTGGTGGGACTAGCTTACGAGCAGTACTTC.

This clonotype was picked up many times. V and J are TRBV27 and TRBJ1-5; 7 bases match TRBD1. The CDR3 sequence is 13 residues long. The V gene end was trimmed by 10 bases and the J gene end by 4 bases; junction bases not matched to a gene: 7. CDR1 is MNHEY, CDR2 SMNVEV, per germline (reference sequence). The CDR3 spells CATRGLGNQPQHF. The CDR3 DNA reads as TGTGCCACCAGGGGGTTGGGTAATCAGCCCCAGCATTTT.

This clonotype occurred a few times. J is TRBJ2-6 and V is TRBV5-6, with 10 bases fitting TRBD1. The trim removed 4 bases at V and 2 bases at J, leaving 6 bases unmatched. Per the germline V gene, CDR1 is SGHDT and CDR2 is YYEEEE. This CDR3 is 17 amino acids long. CDR3 sequence reads: CASSRRQGATGANVLTF. CDR3 nucleotide sequence: TGTGCCAGCAGCCGTCGACAGGGGGCAACTGGGGCCAACGTCCTGACTTTC.

This clonotype was observed at least ten times. The V call is TRBV6-5, the J call TRBJ1-4; D remains unclear. This CDR3 is built from 14 residues. The ends were cut back, 0 bases at V and 14 bases at J, with 16 bases in the middle. In germline, CDR1 is MNHEY, CDR2 SVGAGI. CDR3 in amino acids: CASSYSIGRMRLFF. The CDR3 DNA reads TGTGCCAGCAGTTACTCGATAGGGAGGATGCGGCTGTTTTTT.

This clonotype occurred many times. The chain employs TRBV7-2 and TRBJ2-7, with a possible D match to TRBD1 (5 bases). CDR1 and CDR2 from the germline V gene are SGHTA and FQGNSA. The V gene lost 3 bases and the J gene lost 5 bases, with 14 bases spanning the gap. The CDR3 totals 14 residues. CDR3 nucleotide sequence: TGTGCCAGCAGCTTTACGGCAGGGTTCAACGAGCAGTACTTC. Amino acid sequence: CASSFTAGFNEQYF.

V usage is TRBV4-1 and J usage is TRBJ1-2; D remains unclear. This CDR3 contains 14 residues. Germline assignment: CDR1 MGHRA and CDR2 YSYEKL. With 0 bases removed from V and 8 bases from J, the gap between germline ends came to 13 bases. As DNA, the CDR3 is TGCGCCAGCAGCCAAGATACCAGGATGGAGGGCTACACCTTC. It yields the protein CASSQDTRMEGYTF.

In this sample, this clonotype turned up a few times. V is TRBV18 and J is TRBJ1-2; unclear D gene. The V end was cut by 2 bases, the J end by 3 bases, with 7 bases between. The germline gives CDR1 KGHSH, CDR2 LQKENI. The CDR3 loop spans 13 amino acids. CDR3 sequence (DNA): TGTGCCAGCTCACCAAGTCCAGACTATGGCTACACCTTC. It translates to CASSPSPDYGYTF. Full variable domain (rest looked up from reference TRBV18 and TRBJ1-2): NAGVMQNPRHLVRRRGQEARLRCSPMKGHSHVYWYRQLPEEGLKFMVYLQKENIIDESGMPKERFSAEFPKEGPSILRIQQVVRGDSAAYFCASSPSPDYGYTFGSGTRLTVV.

This clonotype has at least ten counts. V gene TRBV21-1 combines with J gene TRBJ2-1; TRBD1, the table's D call, was not compared with the DNA. TRBV21-1 is listed as a pseudogene. The CDR3 runs 12 residues. CDR3 coding DNA: TGTGCCAGCAGCGACAGGGTCTGCCCCCGGATCTTC. Its protein product is CASSDRVCPRIF.

The V call is TRBV3-1, the J call TRBJ2-7; 7 bases line up with TRBD2. In germline, CDR1 is LGHDT, CDR2 YNNKEL (reference sequence). The CDR3 loop spans 13 amino acids. With V trimmed by 7 bases and J by 7 bases, 10 bases remained unmatched. The CDR3, as DNA: TGTGCCAGCAACACAAACCTGGGGGGGGAGCAGTACTTC. The encoded protein is CASNTNLGGEQYF.

This clonotype was found many times. This chain connects TRBV11-3 to TRBJ2-2; D is perhaps TRBD1 (5 bases). The CDR3 has 13 residues. V was trimmed by 5 bases and J by 5 bases, leaving 9 bases between them. Germline CDR1 is SGHNT and CDR2 is YENEEA. CDR3 nucleotides: TGTGCCAGCAGCCTCGACAGAACCGGGGAGCTGTTTTTT. This translates into CASSLDRTGELFF.